The clone carrying this TCR beta chain has only a few counts. Its antigen remains unknown. These data are taken from a study of radiotherapy plus CTLA-4 blockade in lung cancer. Turning to the study itself: Objective response was observed in roughly 17% of patients, and disease control in approximately 33%.

Study-wide results and limits: Early blood T cell clone dynamics, with interferon-beta, were reported to best predict response. The study found tumor-derived TCR clones expanded in blood after radiotherapy plus ipilimumab.

V gave up 0 bases and J gave up 4 bases; unmatched junction bases: 10. Germline V CDR1 and CDR2: SGHRS, YFSETQ. The CDR3 length is 17 residues. Clones were sequenced by immunoSEQ multiplex PCR, and TCRdb holds only the in-frame ones, with some missing. In the table there are some 110,000 clones, approximately 84% of which are singletons. Focal radiation was given together with CTLA-4 blockade (ipilimumab) to patients with chemo-refractory metastatic non-small-cell lung cancer. The chain carries TRBV5-1 and TRBJ1-1, with 9 bases matching TRBD1. The clonotype comes from a human donor with non-small cell lung cancer who had a partial response to radiotherapy plus ipilimumab. The sequencing here drew on peripheral blood, taken from a patient treated with radiotherapy plus ipilimumab. The CDR3 DNA is TGCGCCAGCAGCTTGGTTAAGGGACAGGGCTGGGGCACTGAAGCTTTCTTT. This gives the protein CASSLVKGQGWGTEAFF.